Listed here is a single T cell receptor beta chain. The antigen is not known. The junction differs from germline at one of its ends, possibly a read error. Germline CDR1 and CDR2: SGHTA and FQGNSA. The CDR3 length is 12 residues. This sample is drawn from a study of cytomegalovirus exposure and HLA in healthy donors. Study-wide results and caveats: Later on, an analysis showed TCR association rates differing by HLA locus, with DRB1 the most and HLA-C the fewest.

The PCR was carried out with 60 Vbeta primers and 13 Jbeta primers. The protocol was immunoSEQ multiplex PCR, while the TCRdb copy is restricted to in-frame clones and leaves out a portion. The sample shows around 200,000 clones, about 80% of them seen only once. Sample: PBMCs. V and J are TRBV7-2 and TRBJ1-2; D gene uncertain. The TCR was taken from a woman between 55 and 75 years old in good health and CMV-seropositive. CDR3 coding DNA: TGTGCCAGCAGCTTAGCGGGCTATGGCTACGCCTTC. Translation gives CASSLAGYGYAF.